Listed below are T cell receptor beta chains from one sample, sequenced in a study of blood T cell repertoires in COVID-19. Sequencing was performed with immunoSEQ multiplex PCR; in TCRdb, only in-frame clones are kept and a portion is missing. The sample shows around 58,000 clones, 88% of them seen only once. Sequencing input: peripheral blood. The receptors originated from a woman between 55 and 75 years old with COVID-19, enrolled during active disease. CDR3s include the opening cysteine and the closing phenylalanine or tryptophan. The D gene is left open where the match is weak. Only some rows state a clone size, as once, few, many or a class for expanded clones.

.	TRBV5-8	TRBJ1-3	.	TGTGCCAGCAGAAGGACTCAATCTGGAAACACCATATATTTT	CASRRTQSGNTIYF
.	TRBV5-4	TRBJ2-3	.	TGTGCCAGCAGCTTGTGGAGCGGTGTCACAGATACGCAGTATTTT	CASSLWSGVTDTQYF
TRBD1	TRBV9	TRBJ1-4	.	TGTGCCAGCAGCGTAGAAGGGACAGGACGAATGAATGAAAAACTGTTTTTT	CASSVEGTGRMNEKLFF
.	TRBV4-3	TRBJ1-1	once	TGCGCCAGCAGCCAAGATACAGGGCGGGAAGCTTTCTTT	CASSQDTGREAFF
.	TRBV11-3	TRBJ2-3	.	TGTGCCAGCAGCTTAGTGGAGGATACGCAGTATTTT	CASSLVEDTQYF
.	TRBV10-3	TRBJ1-6	.	TGTGCCATCAGTGAGTCGGAAGGGAGATCACCCCTCCACTTT	CAISESEGRSPLHF
TRBD2	TRBV7-2	TRBJ2-2	.	TGTGCCAGCAGTGGGGGACTAGTGACGAACACCGGGGAGCTGTTTTTT	CASSGGLVTNTGELFF
.	TRBV5-1	TRBJ1-4	.	TGCGCCAGCACTCGATCGGCGGATAATGAAAAACTGTTTTTT	CASTRSADNEKLFF
.	TRBV5-1	TRBJ1-3	.	TGCGCCAGCAGCTTGCCCTCCGGGAACACCATATATTTT	CASSLPSGNTIYF
.	TRBV6-5	TRBJ1-4	few	TGTGCCAGCAGTCCTCAGACAGGCTGGGGTGAAAAACTGTTTTTT	CASSPQTGWGEKLFF
.	TRBV7-9	TRBJ1-2	once	TGTGCCAGCAGCACTACGGGATCATGGCGCTCTAACTATGGCTACACCTTC	CASSTTGSWRSNYGYTF
TRBD1	TRBV5-1	TRBJ1-2	.	TGCGCCAGCAGCTTGGGACAGGGGTACACCTTC	CASSLGQGYTF
.	TRBV6-1	TRBJ1-1	.	TGTGCCAGCAGTGAGACTCGGACTGAAGCTTTCTTT	CASSETRTEAFF
.	TRBV7-9	TRBJ2-1	.	TGTGCCGGGCAGTCCTACAATGAGCAGTTCTTC	CAGQSYNEQFF
TRBD1	TRBV5-1	TRBJ2-7	once	TGCGCCAGCAGCTTGCCGTATAGGGACAGTGACGACTCCTACGAGCAGTACTTC	CASSLPYRDSDDSYEQYF
.	TRBV6-5	TRBJ1-4	.	TGTGCCAGCAGTACCGGGGAAAAACTGTTTTTT	CASSTGEKLFF
TRBD2	TRBV24-1	TRBJ2-5	.	TGTGCCTCGTCTGCGACTAGCGCGGAGACCCAGTACTTC	CASSATSAETQYF
.	TRBV7-9	TRBJ2-5	.	TGTGCCAGCAGCCCAAGGGGGACCCAAGAGACCCAGTACTTC	CASSPRGTQETQYF
TRBD1	TRBV5-4	TRBJ1-2	.	TGTGCCAGCAGCCCTCCGGGACAGGGATTCCACACCTTC	CASSPPGQGFHTF
.	TRBV19	TRBJ1-1	.	TGTGCCAGTAGTACCCCCTGGGGCCGAAACACTGAAGCTTTCTTT	CASSTPWGRNTEAFF
.	TRBV4-3	TRBJ1-6	once	TGCGCCAGCAGCCAAGATAAAGATGTAATTCAGGCCCTCCACTTT	CASSQDKDVIQALHF
TRBD1	TRBV4-1	TRBJ1-1	once	TGCGCCAGCAGCCAAGGGACAGGGATGAACACTGAAGCTTTCTTT	CASSQGTGMNTEAFF
TRBD2	TRBV2	TRBJ2-1	.	TGTGCCAGCAAGCGGGACTACTTAAGCTCCTACAATGAGCAGTTCTTC	CASKRDYLSSYNEQFF
TRBD2	TRBV12-3/TRBV12-4	TRBJ2-5	once	TGTGCCAGCAGTTTAATGGGAGGGGAGACCCAGTACTTC	CASSLMGGETQYF
.	TRBV30	TRBJ1-6	.	TGTGCCTGGAGTGGGTACTCCCCGGTGTCACCCCTCCACTTT	CAWSGYSPVSPLHF
.	TRBV27	TRBJ1-1	.	TGTGCCAGCAGTTTTTTTGAGGGGAGGGCTGAAGCTTTCTTT	CASSFFEGRAEAFF
.	TRBV28	TRBJ2-5	.	TGTGCCAGCAGTGCAGGAGGGGCTGCGGAGACCCAGTACTTC	CASSAGGAAETQYF
TRBD1	TRBV5-1	TRBJ2-7	.	TGCGCCAGCAGCTTGGAGGGGCAGGGGGCGCTTGAGCAGTACTTC	CASSLEGQGALEQYF
TRBD1	TRBV7-2	TRBJ2-7	.	TGTGCCAGCAGCTTAGATGGGACAGAACCCTTCGAGCAGTACTTC	CASSLDGTEPFEQYF
TRBD2	TRBV19	TRBJ2-7	.	TGTGCCAGTAGTCACCCGGGGGGCTCCTACGAGCAGTACTTC	CASSHPGGSYEQYF
.	TRBV9	TRBJ1-4	.	TGTGCCAGCAGCGTTGGTGCCGGTTGGGGGGATGAAAAACTGTTTTTT	CASSVGAGWGDEKLFF
TRBD1	TRBV19	TRBJ1-1	once	TGTGCCAGTACCGGGACAGGGAAAACTGAAGCTTTCTTT	CASTGTGKTEAFF
TRBD1	TRBV24-1	TRBJ1-4	.	TGTGCCACCAGTGACTCCGGGACAGGGAATGAAAAACTGTTTTTT	CATSDSGTGNEKLFF
TRBD1	TRBV2	TRBJ2-7	.	TGTGCCAGCAGTGAACTCCGACAGGGACAGTACTTC	CASSELRQGQYF
TRBD1	TRBV6-5	TRBJ1-2	.	TGTGCCAGCAGGGGGACAGGGGCCAACTATGGCTACACCTTC	CASRGTGANYGYTF
TRBD1	TRBV4-1	TRBJ1-1	.	TGCGCCAGCAGCCAAGAGCAGGGACAGGCCATGAACACTGAAGCTTTCTTT	CASSQEQGQAMNTEAFF
TRBD2	TRBV7-9	TRBJ2-1	.	TGTGCCAGCAGCTTAGTAGCGGGGAATGAGCAGTTCTTC	CASSLVAGNEQFF
TRBD2	TRBV5-1	TRBJ2-7	.	TGCGCCAGCAGCTTGGGGGGGACTAGCGGGGAATACGAGCAGTACTTC	CASSLGGTSGEYEQYF
.	TRBV6-5	TRBJ2-2	.	TGTGCCAGCAGTACCCCTGGCAGGAACACCGGGGAGCTGTTTTTT	CASSTPGRNTGELFF
TRBD1	TRBV19	TRBJ2-1	.	TGTGCCAGTAGTAAAGGGGGCCTCGATGAGCAGTTCTTC	CASSKGGLDEQFF
.	TRBV6-5	TRBJ1-1	.	TGTGCCAGCAGTTACTCGCCTCGGGGGGAAGCTGAAGCTTTCTTT	CASSYSPRGEAEAFF
.	TRBV6-2/TRBV6-3	TRBJ2-6	.	TGTGCCAGCAGTCCCTGGGTGGGCGTTGGGGCCAACGTCCTGACTTTC	CASSPWVGVGANVLTF
TRBD1	TRBV19	TRBJ2-7	.	TGTGCCAGTAGTAAACAGGGGATCTCCTACGAGCAGTACTTC	CASSKQGISYEQYF
.	TRBV11-3	TRBJ2-5	.	TGTGCCAGCAGCTTAGAAGGGACACCTGGGGAGACCCAGTACTTC	CASSLEGTPGETQYF
.	TRBV9	TRBJ2-7	.	TGTGCCAGCAGCGTAGGGACAGAACGCTACGAGCAGTACTTC	CASSVGTERYEQYF
TRBD2	TRBV5-1	TRBJ2-1	.	TGCGCCAGCAGCTCATCTACTAGCGGGACTTACAATGAGCAGTTCTTC	CASSSSTSGTYNEQFF
TRBD1	TRBV5-1	TRBJ1-2	.	TGCGCCAGCAGCCCAACCGGGACAGGGACCTTTTCTTACTATGGCTACACCTTC	CASSPTGTGTFSYYGYTF
.	TRBV5-8	TRBJ1-4	few	TGTGCCAGCAGTAAAGCCGGGAGCAGCCGGAATGAAAAACTGTTTTTT	CASSKAGSSRNEKLFF
.	TRBV30	TRBJ1-5	few	TGTGCCTGGAGTAGGGAAGGGGTTCAGCCCCAGCATTTT	CAWSREGVQPQHF
.	TRBV21-1	TRBJ1-3	.	TGTGCCAGCAGCAAATGGACAGGGGCCCTTTACTCTGGAAACACCATATATTTT	CASSKWTGALYSGNTIYF
TRBD2	TRBV5-4	TRBJ2-7	.	TGTGCCAGCAGCACCTTCGGACTAGACGAGCAGTACTTC	CASSTFGLDEQYF
.	TRBV2	TRBJ1-5	.	TGTGCCAGCAGTGATCCAGGGGTTCAGCCCCAGCATTTT	CASSDPGVQPQHF
.	TRBV28	TRBJ1-4	once	TGTGCCAGCGGGCCCACGGGGGGTCGGGAAAAACTGTTTTTT	CASGPTGGREKLFF